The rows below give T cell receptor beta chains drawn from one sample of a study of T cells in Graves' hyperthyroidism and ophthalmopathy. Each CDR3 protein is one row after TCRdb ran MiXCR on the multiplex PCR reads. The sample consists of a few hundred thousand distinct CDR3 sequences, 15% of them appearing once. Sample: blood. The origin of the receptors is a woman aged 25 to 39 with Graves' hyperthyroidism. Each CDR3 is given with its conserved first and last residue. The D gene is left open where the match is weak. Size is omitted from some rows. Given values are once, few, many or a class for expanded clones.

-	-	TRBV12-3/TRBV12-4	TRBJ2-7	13	CASSYQAGYEQYF	TGTGCCAGCAGTTATCAGGCAGGCTACGAGCAGTACTTC
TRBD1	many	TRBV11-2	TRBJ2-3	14	CASSRDRNTDTQYF	TGTGCCAGCAGCCGGGACAGGAACACAGATACGCAGTATTTT
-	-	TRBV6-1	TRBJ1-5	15	CASSRLGQGNQPQHF	TGTGCCAGCAGTCGGTTAGGGCAGGGCAATCAGCCCCAGCATTTT
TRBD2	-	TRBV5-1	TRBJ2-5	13	CASGGGVGETQYF	TGCGCCAGCGGGGGAGGGGTCGGAGAGACCCAGTACTTC
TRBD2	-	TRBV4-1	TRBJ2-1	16	CASSWGTSVIYNEQFF	TGCGCCAGCAGCTGGGGAACTAGCGTGATCTACAATGAGCAGTTCTTC
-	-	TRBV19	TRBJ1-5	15	CASSIFLCGNQPQHF	TGTGCCAGTAGTATTTTCCTTTGTGGGAATCAGCCCCAGCATTTT
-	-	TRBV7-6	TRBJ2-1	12	CASSHQRNEQFF	TGTGCCAGCAGTCACCAGAGAAATGAGCAGTTCTTC
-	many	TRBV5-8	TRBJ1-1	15	CASSLFWGLNTEAFF	TGTGCCAGCAGCTTGTTTTGGGGGTTGAACACTGAAGCTTTCTTT
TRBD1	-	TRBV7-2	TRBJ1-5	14	CASSTMTGPQPQHF	TGTGCCAGCAGCACTATGACAGGGCCTCAGCCCCAGCATTTT
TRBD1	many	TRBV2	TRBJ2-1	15	CASRDTRTGWNEQFF	TGTGCCAGCAGGGATACTCGGACAGGGTGGAATGAGCAGTTCTTC
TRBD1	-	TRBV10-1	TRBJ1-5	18	CASSEAGQGNNSNQPQHF	TGCGCCAGCAGTGAAGCAGGACAGGGCAATAATAGCAATCAGCCCCAGCATTTT
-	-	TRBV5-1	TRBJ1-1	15	CASSLAGQVNTEAFF	TGCGCCAGCAGTCTAGCGGGCCAAGTTAACACTGAAGCTTTCTTT
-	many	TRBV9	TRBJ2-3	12	CASGSDTDTQYF	TGTGCCAGCGGCTCCGACACAGATACGCAGTATTTT
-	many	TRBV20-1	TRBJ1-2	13	CSVRDRDTYGYTF	TGCAGTGTCCGAGACCGGGACACCTATGGCTACACCTTC
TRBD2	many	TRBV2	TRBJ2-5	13	CASFWGGGETQYF	TGTGCCAGCTTTTGGGGGGGTGGGGAGACCCAGTACTTC
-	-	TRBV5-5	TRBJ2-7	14	CASSLAGGRYEQYF	TGTGCCAGCAGCTTGGCGGGGGGCAGGTACGAGCAGTACTTC
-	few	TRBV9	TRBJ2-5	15	CASSVVLGSQETQYF	TGTGCCAGCAGCGTAGTTTTGGGGAGTCAAGAGACCCAGTACTTC
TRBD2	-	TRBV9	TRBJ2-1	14	CASSVGDGGNEQFF	TGTGCCAGCAGCGTAGGGGACGGGGGGAATGAGCAGTTCTTC
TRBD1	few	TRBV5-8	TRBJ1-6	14	CASSYGQANSPLHF	TGTGCCAGCAGCTATGGACAGGCTAATTCACCCCTCCACTTT
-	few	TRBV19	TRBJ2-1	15	CASSIVSVGPGEQFF	TGTGCCAGTAGTATAGTGTCGGTAGGGCCTGGGGAGCAGTTCTTC
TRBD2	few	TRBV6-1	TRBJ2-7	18	CASSFSAGGTLVSYEQYF	TGTGCCAGCAGTTTTTCAGCGGGAGGCACTCTCGTTTCCTACGAGCAGTACTTC
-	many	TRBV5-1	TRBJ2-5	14	CASSAPGAQETQYF	TGCGCCAGCAGCGCGCCAGGGGCCCAAGAGACCCAGTACTTC
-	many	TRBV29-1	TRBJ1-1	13	CSVGRGSDTEAFF	TGCAGCGTTGGAAGGGGGAGTGACACTGAAGCTTTCTTT
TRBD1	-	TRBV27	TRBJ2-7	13	CASNRQGGYEQYF	TGTGCCAGCAATAGACAGGGTGGCTACGAGCAGTACTTC
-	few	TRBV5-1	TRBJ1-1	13	CASRLIREGEAFF	TGCGCCAGCAGGCTGATAAGGGAGGGTGAAGCTTTCTTT
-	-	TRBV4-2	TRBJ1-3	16	CASSQGSVSSGNTIYF	TGTGCCAGCAGCCAAGGGTCCGTTAGCTCTGGAAACACCATATATTTT
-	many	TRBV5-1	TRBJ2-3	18	CASSPGGSFQVHGDTQYF	TGCGCCAGCAGCCCTGGGGGGTCCTTTCAGGTGCACGGAGATACGCAGTATTTT
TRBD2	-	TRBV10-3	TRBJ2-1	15	CAISDQRESYNEQFF	TGTGCCATCAGTGACCAGCGGGAGTCCTACAATGAGCAGTTCTTC
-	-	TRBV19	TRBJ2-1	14	CASSIKTGSGEQFF	TGTGCCAGTAGTATCAAAACAGGCTCGGGCGAGCAGTTCTTC
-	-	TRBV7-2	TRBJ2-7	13	CASSPTSRYEQYF	TGTGCCAGCAGCCCTACCAGCAGGTACGAGCAGTACTTC
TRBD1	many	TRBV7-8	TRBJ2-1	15	CASSFPPGQGAKQFF	TGTGCCAGCAGCTTCCCACCAGGACAGGGGGCAAAGCAGTTCTTC
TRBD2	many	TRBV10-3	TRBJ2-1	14	CAISRTSGTNEQFF	TGTGCCATCAGCCGGACTAGCGGTACAAATGAGCAGTTCTTC
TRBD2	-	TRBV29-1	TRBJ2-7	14	CSVKGTSGSYEQYF	TGCAGCGTTAAGGGGACTAGCGGGAGCTACGAGCAGTACTTC
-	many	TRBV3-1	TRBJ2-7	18	CASSQDEVGARVWSEQYF	TGTGCCAGCAGCCAAGATGAGGTGGGGGCCCGGGTGTGGAGCGAGCAGTACTTC
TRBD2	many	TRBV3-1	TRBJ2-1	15	CASSRVAGGGNEQFF	TGTGCCAGCAGTCGCGTCGCGGGAGGGGGGAATGAGCAGTTCTTC
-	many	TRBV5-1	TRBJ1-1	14	CASSPGRGNTEAFF	TGCGCCAGCAGCCCGGGGAGAGGGAACACTGAAGCTTTCTTT
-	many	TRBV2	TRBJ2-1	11	CASRLWREQFF	TGTGCCAGCAGACTTTGGCGGGAGCAGTTCTTC
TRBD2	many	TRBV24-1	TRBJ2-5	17	CATSDTGLAGAGETQYF	TGTGCCACCAGTGATACGGGACTAGCGGGAGCCGGAGAGACCCAGTACTTC
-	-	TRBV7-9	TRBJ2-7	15	CASSHLDENSYEQYF	TGTGCCAGCAGCCACCTGGACGAAAACTCCTACGAGCAGTACTTC
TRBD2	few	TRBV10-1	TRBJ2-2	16	CASSPGAGGPTGELFF	TGCGCCAGCAGTCCCGGAGCGGGAGGGCCCACCGGGGAGCTGTTTTTT
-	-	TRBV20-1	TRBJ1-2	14	CSARERALGRRNTF	TGCAGTGCTAGAGAGAGGGCATTGGGGCGTCGGAACACCTTC
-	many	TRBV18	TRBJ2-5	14	CASSPWGRQETQYF	TGTGCCAGCTCACCGTGGGGGCGTCAGGAGACCCAGTACTTC
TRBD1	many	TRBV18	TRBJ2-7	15	CASSKTGTGAYEQYF	TGTGCCAGCTCAAAAACCGGGACAGGAGCCTACGAGCAGTACTTC
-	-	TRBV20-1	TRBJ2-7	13	CSARNGGVYEQYF	TGCAGTGCTAGGAACGGGGGAGTTTACGAGCAGTACTTC
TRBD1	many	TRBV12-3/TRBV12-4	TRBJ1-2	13	CASTLTGDYGYTF	TGTGCCAGCACCCTGACAGGGGACTATGGCTACACCTTC
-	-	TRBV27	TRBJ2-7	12	CASRTGWHEQYF	TGTGCCAGCAGAACAGGGTGGCACGAGCAGTACTTC
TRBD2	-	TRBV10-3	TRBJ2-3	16	CAISEGTSGRASTQYF	TGTGCCATCAGTGAGGGGACTAGCGGGAGGGCAAGTACGCAGTATTTT
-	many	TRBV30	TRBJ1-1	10	CACWNTEAFF	TGTGCCTGTTGGAACACTGAAGCTTTCTTT
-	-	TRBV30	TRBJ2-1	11	CGLDSYNEQFF	TGCGGTCTGGATTCCTACAATGAGCAGTTCTTC
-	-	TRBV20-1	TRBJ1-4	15	CSASEGGGEYEKLFF	TGCAGTGCTAGTGAGGGTGGGGGGGAGTATGAAAAACTGTTTTTT